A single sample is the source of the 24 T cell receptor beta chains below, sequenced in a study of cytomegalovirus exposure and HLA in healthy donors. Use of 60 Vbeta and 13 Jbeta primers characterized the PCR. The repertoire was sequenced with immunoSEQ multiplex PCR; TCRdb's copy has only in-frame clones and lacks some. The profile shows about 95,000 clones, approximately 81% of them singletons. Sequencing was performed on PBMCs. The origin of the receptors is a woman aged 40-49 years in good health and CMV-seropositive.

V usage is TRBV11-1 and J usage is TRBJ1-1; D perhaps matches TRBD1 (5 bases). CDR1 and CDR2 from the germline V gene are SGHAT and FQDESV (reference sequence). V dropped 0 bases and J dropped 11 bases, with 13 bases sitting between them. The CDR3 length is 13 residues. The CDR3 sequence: CASSLAWDFAAFF. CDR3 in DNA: TGTGCCAGCAGCTTAGCGTGGGACTTCGCTGCTTTCTTT.

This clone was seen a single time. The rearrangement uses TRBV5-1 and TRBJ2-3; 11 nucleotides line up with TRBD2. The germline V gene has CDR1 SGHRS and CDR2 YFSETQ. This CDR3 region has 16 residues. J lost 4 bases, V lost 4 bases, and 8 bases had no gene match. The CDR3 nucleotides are TGCGCCAGCAGCACAGCGACTAGCGGGATCTCAGATACGCAGTATTTT. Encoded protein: CASSTATSGISDTQYF.

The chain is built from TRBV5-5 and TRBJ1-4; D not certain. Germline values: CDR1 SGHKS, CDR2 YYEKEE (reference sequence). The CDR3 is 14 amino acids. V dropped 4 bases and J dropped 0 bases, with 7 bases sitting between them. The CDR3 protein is CASSLLATNEKLFF. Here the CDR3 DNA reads TGTGCCAGCAGCCTCCTCGCAACTAATGAAAAACTGTTTTTT.

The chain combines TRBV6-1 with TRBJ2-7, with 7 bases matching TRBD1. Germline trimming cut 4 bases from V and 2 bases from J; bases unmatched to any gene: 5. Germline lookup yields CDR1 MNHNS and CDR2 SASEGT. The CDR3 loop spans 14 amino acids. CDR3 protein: CASSGQGYPYEQYF. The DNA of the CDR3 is TGTGCCAGCAGTGGACAGGGTTACCCCTACGAGCAGTACTTC.

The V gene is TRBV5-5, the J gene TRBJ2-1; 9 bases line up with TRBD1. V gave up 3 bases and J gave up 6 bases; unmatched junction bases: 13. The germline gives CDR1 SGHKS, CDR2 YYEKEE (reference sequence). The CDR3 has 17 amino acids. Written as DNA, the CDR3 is TGTGCCAGCAGCTCTTATCACAGGGGGCGCTTTACCAATGAGCAGTTCTTC. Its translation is CASSSYHRGRFTNEQFF.

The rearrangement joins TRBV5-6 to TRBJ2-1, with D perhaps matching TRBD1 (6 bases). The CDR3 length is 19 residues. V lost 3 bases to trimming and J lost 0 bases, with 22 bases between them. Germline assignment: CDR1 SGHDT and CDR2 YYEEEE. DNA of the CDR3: TGTGCCAGCAGCTCGGACAGACGTTATAGCGCCCTCTCCTACAATGAGCAGTTCTTC. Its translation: CASSSDRRYSALSYNEQFF.

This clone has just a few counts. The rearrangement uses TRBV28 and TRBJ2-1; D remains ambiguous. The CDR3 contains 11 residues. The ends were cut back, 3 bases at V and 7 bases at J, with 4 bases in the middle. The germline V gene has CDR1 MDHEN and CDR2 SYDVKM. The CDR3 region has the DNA TGTGCCAGCAGTTTGTATAATGAGCAGTTCTTC. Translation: CASSLYNEQFF.

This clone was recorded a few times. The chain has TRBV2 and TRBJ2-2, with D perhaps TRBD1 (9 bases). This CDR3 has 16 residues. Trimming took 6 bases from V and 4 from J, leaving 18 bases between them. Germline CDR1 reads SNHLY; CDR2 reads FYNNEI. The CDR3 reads CASRGGTGTSTGELFF. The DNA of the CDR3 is TGTGCCAGCAGGGGGGGGACAGGGACTAGCACCGGGGAGCTGTTTTTT.

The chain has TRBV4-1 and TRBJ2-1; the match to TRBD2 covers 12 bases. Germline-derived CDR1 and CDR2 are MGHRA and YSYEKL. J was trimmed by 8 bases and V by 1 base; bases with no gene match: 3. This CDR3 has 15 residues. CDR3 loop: CASSQGTSGNDEQFF. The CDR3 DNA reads TGCGCCAGCAGCCAAGGGACTAGCGGGAACGATGAGCAGTTCTTC.

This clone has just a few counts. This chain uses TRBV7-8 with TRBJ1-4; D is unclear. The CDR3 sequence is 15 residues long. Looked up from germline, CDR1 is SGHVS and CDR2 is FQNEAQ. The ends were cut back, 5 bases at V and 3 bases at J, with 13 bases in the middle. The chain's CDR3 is CASSPYSTPNEKLFF. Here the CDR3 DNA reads TGTGCCAGCAGCCCTTACAGTACCCCTAATGAAAAACTGTTTTTT.

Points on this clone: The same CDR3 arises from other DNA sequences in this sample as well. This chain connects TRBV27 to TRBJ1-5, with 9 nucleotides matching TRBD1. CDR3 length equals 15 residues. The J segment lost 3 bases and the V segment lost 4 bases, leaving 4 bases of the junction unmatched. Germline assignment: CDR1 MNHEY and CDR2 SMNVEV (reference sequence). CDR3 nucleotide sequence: TGTGCCAGCAGTTCGGGACAGGGATCCAATCAGCCCCAGCATTTT. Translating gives CASSSGQGSNQPQHF.

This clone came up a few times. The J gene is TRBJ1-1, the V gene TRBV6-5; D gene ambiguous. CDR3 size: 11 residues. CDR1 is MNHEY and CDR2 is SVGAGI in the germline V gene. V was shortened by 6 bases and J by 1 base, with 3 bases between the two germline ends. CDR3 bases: TGTGCCAGCAGGGCGAACACTGAAGCTTTCTTT. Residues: CASRANTEAFF.

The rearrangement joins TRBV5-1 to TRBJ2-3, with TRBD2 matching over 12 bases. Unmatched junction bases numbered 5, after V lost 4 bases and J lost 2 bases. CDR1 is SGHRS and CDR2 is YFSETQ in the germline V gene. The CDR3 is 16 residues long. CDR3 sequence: CASSPRTSGTTDTQYF. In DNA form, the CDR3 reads TGCGCCAGCAGCCCTCGGACTAGCGGGACCACAGATACGCAGTATTTT.

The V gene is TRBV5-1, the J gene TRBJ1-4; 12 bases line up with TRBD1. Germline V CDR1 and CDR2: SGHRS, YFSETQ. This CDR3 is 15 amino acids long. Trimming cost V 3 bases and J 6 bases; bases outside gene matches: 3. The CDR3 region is CASSWDRGRDEKLFF. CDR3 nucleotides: TGCGCCAGCAGCTGGGACAGGGGGCGCGATGAAAAACTGTTTTTT.

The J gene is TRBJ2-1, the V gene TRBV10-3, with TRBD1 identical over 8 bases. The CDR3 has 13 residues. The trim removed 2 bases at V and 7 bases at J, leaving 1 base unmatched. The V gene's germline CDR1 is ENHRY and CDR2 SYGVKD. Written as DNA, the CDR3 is TGTGCCATCAGTGAGACAGGGGGTAATGAGCAGTTCTTC. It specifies CAISETGGNEQFF.

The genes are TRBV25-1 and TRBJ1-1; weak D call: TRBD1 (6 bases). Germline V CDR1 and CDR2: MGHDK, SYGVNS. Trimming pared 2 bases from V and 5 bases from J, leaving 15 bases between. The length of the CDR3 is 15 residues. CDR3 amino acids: CASSEPEGGKTEAFF. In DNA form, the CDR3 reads TGTGCCAGCAGTGAACCGGAGGGGGGGAAGACTGAAGCTTTCTTT.

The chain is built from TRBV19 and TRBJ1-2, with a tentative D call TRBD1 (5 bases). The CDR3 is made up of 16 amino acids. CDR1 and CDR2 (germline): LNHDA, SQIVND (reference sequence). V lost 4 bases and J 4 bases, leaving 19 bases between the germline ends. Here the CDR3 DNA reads TGTGCCAGTAGTAGTAGGCAGGGCGGTTGGAGCTATGGCTACACCTTC. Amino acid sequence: CASSSRQGGWSYGYTF.

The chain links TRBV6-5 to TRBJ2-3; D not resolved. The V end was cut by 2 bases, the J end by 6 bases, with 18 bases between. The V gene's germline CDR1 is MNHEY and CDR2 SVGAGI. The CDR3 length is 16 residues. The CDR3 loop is CASSYGTDLTVDTQYF. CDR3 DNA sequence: TGTGCCAGCAGTTACGGTACAGACCTCACGGTCGATACGCAGTATTTT.

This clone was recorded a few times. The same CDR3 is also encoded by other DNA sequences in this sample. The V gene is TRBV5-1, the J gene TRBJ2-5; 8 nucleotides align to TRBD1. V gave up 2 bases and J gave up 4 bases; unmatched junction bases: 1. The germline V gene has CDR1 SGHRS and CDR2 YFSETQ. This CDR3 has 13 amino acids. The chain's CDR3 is CASSLTGGETQYF. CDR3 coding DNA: TGCGCCAGCAGCTTAACAGGGGGAGAGACCCAGTACTTC.

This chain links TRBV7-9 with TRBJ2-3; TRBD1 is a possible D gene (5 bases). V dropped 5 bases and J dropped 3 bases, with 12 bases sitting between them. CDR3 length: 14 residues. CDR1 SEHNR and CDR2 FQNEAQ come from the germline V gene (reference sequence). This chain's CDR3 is CASSQSGSTDTQYF. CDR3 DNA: TGTGCCAGCAGCCAATCAGGGTCGACAGATACGCAGTATTTT.

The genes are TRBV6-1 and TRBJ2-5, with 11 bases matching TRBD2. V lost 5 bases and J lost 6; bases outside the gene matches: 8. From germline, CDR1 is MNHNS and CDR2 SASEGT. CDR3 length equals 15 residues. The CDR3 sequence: CASSSLAGGAKTQYF. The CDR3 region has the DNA TGTGCCAGCAGTTCCCTAGCGGGAGGTGCAAAGACCCAGTACTTC.

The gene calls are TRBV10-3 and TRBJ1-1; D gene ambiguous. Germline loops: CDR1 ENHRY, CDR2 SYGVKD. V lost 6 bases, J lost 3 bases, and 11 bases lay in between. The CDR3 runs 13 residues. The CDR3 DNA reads TGTGCCATCAGGGGAGTGGGAGACACTGAAGCTTTCTTT. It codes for CAIRGVGDTEAFF.

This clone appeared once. In nucleotides, the CDR3 is TGTGCCAGCACCCGGAAGGTAGCGGGAGGGGGGGAGACCCAGTACTTC. This gives the protein CASTRKVAGGGETQYF. This rearrangement joins TRBV5-6 to TRBJ2-5; 11 nucleotides align to TRBD2. The length of the CDR3 is 16 residues. The ends lost 6 bases at V and 5 bases at J; junction bases unmatched: 12. CDR1 is SGHDT and CDR2 is YYEEEE in the germline V gene.

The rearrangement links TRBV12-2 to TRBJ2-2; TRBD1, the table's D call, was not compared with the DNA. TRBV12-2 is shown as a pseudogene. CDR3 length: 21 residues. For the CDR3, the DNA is TGTGCAAGTCGCTTACCACAACTGGACAGGGGGAACGAAGTAGGGACCGGGGAGCTGTTTTTT. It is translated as CASRLPQLDRGNEVGTGELFF.